The clone carrying this T cell receptor (beta chain) was picked up many times. Its antigen is unknown. This sample is drawn from a study of T cell repertoires in cytomegalovirus infection. For the study at large: Public TCR beta signatures were indicative of both CMV infection and a matching HLA type.

CDR1 and CDR2 from the germline V gene are MNHNY and SVGAGI (reference sequence). V was shortened by 2 bases and J by 8 bases, with 15 bases between the two germline ends. CDR3 length: 14 residues. Whole-study findings and limits: HLA-C-restricted CMV-specific TCR beta clonotypes were dominant in the ex vivo response.

TCRdb re-called the reads with MiXCR, one entry per CDR3 protein. This sample yields fewer than 350,000 distinct CDR3 sequences, of which 15% to 20% are seen a single time; about 11% belongs to the top ten. The sequencing input was PBMCs. The chain carries TRBV6-6 and TRBJ1-1; D is possibly TRBD1 (5 bases). The TCR originated in a human donor in good health (CMV status not recorded). Some clones in this sample may be carry-over from other donors' samples. CDR3: CASSYGLVGGEAFF. The CDR3 region has the DNA TGTGCCAGCAGTTACGGGTTGGTGGGGGGGGAAGCTTTCTTT.